Below are 10 T cell receptor beta chains sequenced from a single sample in a study of T cell responses to AZD1222 COVID-19 vaccine. Sequencing was performed with immunoSEQ multiplex PCR; in TCRdb, only in-frame clones are kept and a portion is missing. Among approximately 180,000 clones, more than 70% were seen once, and the ten largest hold 25% to 30%. This material consisted of peripheral blood, taken 28 days after the second AZD1222 dose. The receptor set was obtained from an adult who received the AZD1222 COVID-19 vaccine.

V and J are TRBV5-6 and TRBJ2-1; 12 nucleotides align to TRBD2. V lost 4 bases and J lost 5; bases outside the gene matches: 7. The CDR3 is made up of 16 amino acids. CDR1 and CDR2 (germline): SGHDT, YYEEEE. Here the CDR3 reads CASSRMTSGRDNEQFF. In DNA form, the CDR3 reads TGTGCCAGCAGCCGAATGACTAGCGGGAGAGACAATGAGCAGTTCTTC.

This clone appeared a single time. The V and J genes are TRBV5-6 and TRBJ2-1, with 7 bases identical to TRBD1. Germline values: CDR1 SGHDT, CDR2 YYEEEE. V gave up 7 bases and J gave up 10 bases; unmatched junction bases: 11. This CDR3 contains 13 residues. Here the CDR3 reads CASGYRGRGEQFF. DNA for the CDR3: TGTGCCAGCGGCTACAGGGGCAGGGGAGAGCAGTTCTTC.

The chain links TRBV9 to TRBJ2-5, with 7 nucleotides matching TRBD2. Unmatched junction bases numbered 4, after V lost 5 bases and J lost 3 bases. The germline V gene has CDR1 SGDLS and CDR2 YYNGEE. This CDR3 contains 13 residues. CDR3 nucleotides: TGTGCCAGCAGAGGGGCGGGAGAAGAGACCCAGTACTTC. It translates to CASRGAGEETQYF.

V usage is TRBV7-9 and J usage is TRBJ2-5; no reliable D call. CDR1 is SEHNR and CDR2 is FQNEAQ in the germline V gene (reference sequence). V lost 5 bases and J 5 bases, leaving 15 bases between the germline ends. This CDR3 is built from 14 residues. The CDR3 loop reads CASSRRSIQETQYF. The CDR3 bases are TGTGCCAGCAGCAGACGGTCGATTCAGGAGACCCAGTACTTC.

This clone was detected a few times. The chain joins TRBV5-1 to TRBJ1-1, with a possible D match to TRBD1 (5 bases). With 4 bases removed from V and 4 bases from J, the gap between germline ends came to 14 bases. The CDR3 spans 14 residues. Germline V gene sequence: CDR1 SGHRS, CDR2 YFSETQ. The CDR3 region is CASSATWGATEAFF. In DNA, the CDR3 is TGCGCCAGCAGCGCTACATGGGGCGCCACTGAAGCTTTCTTT.

J is TRBJ2-7 and V is TRBV10-3; D call uncertain. Germline values: CDR1 ENHRY, CDR2 SYGVKD. This CDR3 is 12 amino acids long. V lost 6 bases, J lost 5 bases, and 11 bases lay in between. The CDR3 coding sequence is TGTGCCATCAGCAGCTCTAGGGACGAGCAGTACTTC. Amino acid sequence: CAISSSRDEQYF.

With regard to this clone: It is likely a read error: a sequence one base away is far more abundant. The V gene is TRBV5-6, the J gene TRBJ1-5, with 9 bases that match TRBD1. CDR1 and CDR2 (germline): SGHDT, YYEEEE. V was pared by 4 bases and J by 4 bases, with 3 bases of the junction left unmatched. This CDR3 contains 14 residues. Written as DNA, the CDR3 is TGTGCCAGCAGCGTCGACAGGGGGAATCAGCCCCAGCATTTT. It is translated as CASSVDRGNQPQHF.

The chain has TRBV12-3 or TRBV12-4 and TRBJ1-3; no definite D call. The CDR3 is made up of 13 amino acids. V shed 6 bases and J shed 0 bases, with 6 bases lying between them. The CDR3 DNA reads as TGTGCCAGCAGGCCGAGCTCTGGAAACACCATATATTTT. It yields the protein CASRPSSGNTIYF.

The chain combines TRBV4-2 with TRBJ1-1; D unresolved. CDR1 is LGHNA, CDR2 YNFKEQ, per germline. CDR3 length: 13 residues. Trimming shortened V by 0 bases and J by 0 bases, and 2 bases separated the two germline ends. CDR3 nucleotides: TGTGCCAGCAGCCAAGATCTGAACACTGAAGCTTTCTTT. Encoded protein: CASSQDLNTEAFF.

The CDR3 sequence is CASSSPTGINTGELFF. CDR3 nucleotide sequence: TGTGCCAGCAGTTCACCGACAGGGATTAACACCGGGGAGCTGTTTTTT. The chain combines TRBV28 with TRBJ2-2, with TRBD1 matching 7 bases. Looked up from germline, CDR1 is MDHEN and CDR2 is SYDVKM. The CDR3 totals 16 residues. J gave up 2 bases and V 4 bases, and 7 bases lay outside the gene matches.